This record concerns one TCR beta chain sequence. V gave up 2 bases and J gave up 7 bases, with 15 bases separating them. Per the germline V gene, CDR1 is SGHRS and CDR2 is YFSETQ. The CDR3 spans 15 residues. The data were obtained in a study of blood T cells in healthy people across ages. A J-beta primer mix and a sample-barcoded 5' primer were used in a second PCR of about 6 to 12 cycles. TCRdb re-analysed the 5' RACE reads in MiXCR, keeping a single row per CDR3 protein. The data show about 930,000 distinct CDR3 sequences, with about 29% seen just once and about 10% held by the top ten. The sample was also reused in another study, on T cells of mothers and their children.

The TCR originated in a woman between 35 and 50 years old in good health. The chain recombines TRBV5-1 with TRBJ1-4; TRBD1 is a possible D gene (6 bases). Sequenced: blood. This CDR3 reads CASSFLGGAGEKLFF. In DNA form, the CDR3 reads TGCGCCAGCAGCTTTCTGGGGGGCGCCGGTGAAAAACTGTTTTTT.